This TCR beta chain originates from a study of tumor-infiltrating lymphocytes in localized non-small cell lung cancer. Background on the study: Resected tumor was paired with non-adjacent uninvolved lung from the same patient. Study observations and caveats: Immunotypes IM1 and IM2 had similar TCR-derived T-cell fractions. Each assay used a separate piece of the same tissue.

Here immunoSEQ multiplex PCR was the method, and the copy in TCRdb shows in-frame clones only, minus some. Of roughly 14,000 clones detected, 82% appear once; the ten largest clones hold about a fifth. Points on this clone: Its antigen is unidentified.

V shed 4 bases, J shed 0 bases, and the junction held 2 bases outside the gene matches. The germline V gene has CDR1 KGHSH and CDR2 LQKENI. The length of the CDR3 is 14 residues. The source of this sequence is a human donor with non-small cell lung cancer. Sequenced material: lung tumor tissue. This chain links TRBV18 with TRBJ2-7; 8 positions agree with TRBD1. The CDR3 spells CASSRDRSSYEQYF. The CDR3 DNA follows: TGTGCCAGCTCACGGGACAGGAGCTCCTACGAGCAGTACTTC.